This is a list of T cell receptor beta chains from one sample in a study of tumor and adjacent non-tumor tissue in lung cancer. TCRdb ran MiXCR on the multiplex PCR reads and lists one entry per CDR3 protein. The sample has about 200,000 distinct CDR3 sequences; 71% are singletons. Sequencing input: lung tumor tissue. The receptors come from a man aged 60 to 69 with non-small cell lung cancer. CDR3s include the opening cysteine and the closing phenylalanine or tryptophan. For some rows the clone size is stated as once, few or many, or as a class when expanded; others skip it.

-,TRBV12-3/TRBV12-4,TRBJ1-2,CASNRDRDGGYTF
few,TRBV5-4,TRBJ1-2,CASSPGRPGRGYTF
-,TRBV29-1,TRBJ2-3,CSLRVFTDTQYF
few,TRBV6-5,TRBJ1-1,CTSSYRTASGEAFF
-,TRBV10-3,TRBJ2-7,CAISPRSTNYEHYF
once,TRBV20-1,TRBJ1-5,CSARDGARVRSNQPLYF
-,TRBV7-9,TRBJ2-7,CASSPWETRGWEQYF
-,TRBV5-1,TRBJ1-3,CASSFDRVGGNTIYF
-,TRBV12-3/TRBV12-4,TRBJ2-3,CVSTPVSSDTHYF
few,TRBV12-3/TRBV12-4,TRBJ1-3,CASSLAQGLSGNTIYF
-,TRBV12-3/TRBV12-4,TRBJ2-2,CASCLRDSYTRELFF
-,TRBV12-3/TRBV12-4,TRBJ1-2,CASRPLRTRGSDGYTF